The 20 T cell receptor beta chains below come from one sample, sequenced in a study of shared clonotypes between healthy human individuals. This table comes from immunoSEQ multiplex PCR, and its TCRdb copy is limited to in-frame clones, with some not included. The sample contains about 690,000 clones, 80% to 95% of which appear only once. Source material: memory CD8+ T cells from PBMCs. Subset: CD45RO+ cells pooled with CCR7-negative TemRA cells. The receptor source for this set is a young man in good health. Some clones in this sample may be carry-over from other donors' samples.

The V and J genes are TRBV6-1 and TRBJ1-5; no clear D. Trimming shortened V by 2 bases and J by 6 bases, and 5 bases separated the two germline ends. From germline, CDR1 is MNHNS and CDR2 SASEGT. The CDR3 is 12 amino acids. CDR3 DNA sequence: TGTGCCAGCAGTGAACGGGCTCAGCCCCAGCATTTT. Translating it yields CASSERAQPQHF.

The chain uses TRBV2 and TRBJ2-1; D is ambiguous. This CDR3 region has 15 residues. The germline V and J ends were trimmed by 0 bases and 3 bases, with 9 bases remaining between them. Germline V gene data show CDR1 as SNHLY and CDR2 as FYNNEI. The CDR3 loop is CASSEAGLLYNEQFF. CDR3 DNA: TGTGCCAGCAGTGAAGCGGGCCTCCTCTACAATGAGCAGTTCTTC. The full variable domain, completed using reference TRBV2 and TRBJ2-1, is EPEVTQTPSHQVTQMGQEVILRCVPISNHLYFYWYRQILGQKVEFLVSFYNNEISEKSEIFDDQFSVERPDGSNFTLKIRSTKLEDSAMYFCASSEAGLLYNEQFFGPGTRLTVL.

On this clone itself: Additional DNA sequences in this sample encode the identical CDR3. The chain employs TRBV4-3 and TRBJ1-2, with D unclear. The V gene's germline CDR1 is LGHNA and CDR2 YSLEER. The CDR3 covers 14 residues. Trimming removed 0 bases at V and 0 bases at J, with 5 bases between. The CDR3 nucleotides read TGCGCCAGCAGCCAAGACACAGCTAACTATGGCTACACCTTC. Translation: CASSQDTANYGYTF.

In DNA form, the CDR3 reads TGTGCCAGCAGCTTCGTCGGTGCTGAAGCTTTCTTT. Translated, it gives CASSFVGAEAFF. V usage is TRBV7-9 and J usage is TRBJ1-1; D remains ambiguous. Germline CDR1 and CDR2: SEHNR and FQNEAQ (reference sequence). This CDR3 is built from 12 residues. V was clipped by 3 bases and J by 6 bases, with 8 bases between them.

The gene calls are TRBV7-9 and TRBJ1-1; the D is unclear. The CDR3 extends over 15 amino acids. The germline V gene has CDR1 SEHNR and CDR2 FQNEAQ (reference sequence). Trimming removed 5 bases from V and 6 bases from J, with 19 bases in between. The CDR3 spells CASSTPSTGRSEAFF. DNA of the CDR3: TGTGCCAGCAGCACCCCCTCAACGGGGAGGTCTGAAGCTTTCTTT. Complete variable domain (other parts from reference TRBV7-9 and TRBJ1-1): DTGVSQNPRHKITKRGQNVTFRCDPISEHNRLYWYRQTLGQGPEFLTYFQNEAQLEKSRLLSDRFSAERPKGSFSTLEIQRTEQGDSAMYLCASSTPSTGRSEAFFGQGTRLTVV.

On this clone itself: The sample holds other DNA sequences that translate to the same CDR3. This chain joins TRBV27 and TRBJ2-1; weak D call: TRBD1 (6 bases). From germline, CDR1 is MNHEY and CDR2 SMNVEV (reference sequence). V was cut by 6 bases and J by 2 bases, with 11 bases left in between. This CDR3 is built from 14 residues. As DNA, the CDR3 is TGTGCCAGCAGCCTAGGGGGTACCTACAATGAGCAGTTCTTC. Protein: CASSLGGTYNEQFF.

The V call is TRBV29-1, the J call TRBJ2-5, with 7 bases fitting TRBD2. V shed 5 bases and J 2 bases; nucleotides not matched to a gene: 17. Germline V gene lookup returns CDR1 SQVTM and CDR2 ANQGSEA. The CDR3 length is 17 residues. The DNA of the CDR3 is TGCAGCGTTCGCCGCGGGGCGGGAGTTTACCTACAAGAGACCCAGTACTTC. Its translation: CSVRRGAGVYLQETQYF.

V is TRBV4-2 and J is TRBJ2-7, with 9 positions matching TRBD2. After removal of 4 bases from V and 4 bases from J, the junction contained 11 bases not matched to a gene. The CDR3 is made up of 16 amino acids. Germline lookup yields CDR1 LGHNA and CDR2 YNFKEQ. CDR3 DNA sequence: TGTGCCAGCAGCCCCCAAGAGGGTAGCGGGAGTTACGAGCAGTACTTC. Translation: CASSPQEGSGSYEQYF.

V and J are TRBV11-2 and TRBJ2-7; possible D gene TRBD1, 6 bases. The germline gives CDR1 SGHAT, CDR2 FQNNGV. The length of the CDR3 is 15 residues. V gave up 6 bases and J gave up 0 bases, with 15 bases separating them. This chain's CDR3 is CASSPPIGGSYEQYF. The CDR3 DNA follows: TGTGCCAGCAGTCCTCCCATAGGGGGCTCCTACGAGCAGTACTTC.

This chain uses TRBV19 with TRBJ1-1; tentatively, D is TRBD1 (5 bases). This CDR3 is 15 amino acids long. V was pared by 3 bases and J by 1 base, with 12 bases between. Germline CDR1 reads LNHDA; CDR2 reads SQIVND (reference sequence). CDR3 region: CASSIKEGTNTEAFF. CDR3 nucleotides: TGTGCCAGTAGTATTAAGGAGGGGACGAACACTGAAGCTTTCTTT.

This clone has a handful of counts. The chain combines TRBV6-4 with TRBJ2-1; D may correspond to TRBD1 or TRBD2 (7 bases each). The CDR3 length is 15 residues. Germline V gene data show CDR1 as MRHNA and CDR2 as SNTAGT. V shed 3 bases and J shed 6 bases, with 15 bases lying between them. The CDR3 coding sequence is TGTGCCAGCAGTGATCTGGCAGGGGGGGGCAATGAGCAGTTCTTC. Its translation is CASSDLAGGGNEQFF.

This chain uses TRBV28 with TRBJ1-1, with a weak D call TRBD1 (5 bases). In germline, CDR1 is MDHEN, CDR2 SYDVKM. V lost 4 bases and J lost 1, with 16 bases in between. There are 16 residues in the CDR3. The CDR3 sequence is CASSSHVLGGNTEAFF. As DNA, the CDR3 is TGTGCCAGCAGTTCGCACGTCCTTGGGGGGAACACTGAAGCTTTCTTT.

The chain employs TRBV18 and TRBJ2-1; a possible D gene is TRBD2 (6 bases). The germline V gene encodes CDR1 KGHSH and CDR2 LQKENI. Between the trimmed V and J ends, which lost 3 bases and 8 bases, there was a span of 20 bases. The CDR3 loop spans 16 amino acids. In DNA, the CDR3 is TGTGCCAGCTCACCGACGGACGGGGCCTGGGGGGATGAGCAGTTCTTC. Translated: CASSPTDGAWGDEQFF.

CDR3 bases: TGTGCCAGCAGTTTCAACTTAGGACCCCGCCTTTCGGAAGCTTTCTTT. This codes for CASSFNLGPRLSEAFF. The chain uses TRBV28 and TRBJ1-1; no definite D call. This CDR3 is 16 amino acids long. Germline V gene data show CDR1 as MDHEN and CDR2 as SYDVKM. The germline V and J ends were trimmed by 3 bases and 8 bases, with 22 bases remaining between them.

The chain links TRBV27 to TRBJ2-7; TRBD1 might be the D (5 bases). Germline V CDR1 and CDR2: MNHEY, SMNVEV (reference sequence). The CDR3 is made up of 14 amino acids. The V end lost 6 bases, the J end lost 5 bases, and 17 bases lay between the germline ends. As DNA, the CDR3 is TGTGCCAGCAGGCTGACAGCTTCTAAGGACGAGCAGTACTTC. Amino acids: CASRLTASKDEQYF.

This chain connects TRBV5-6 to TRBJ2-7; D gene unclear. Looked up from germline, CDR1 is SGHDT and CDR2 is YYEEEE. The CDR3 consists of 12 residues. V shed 0 bases and J shed 3 bases, with 4 bases lying between them. The DNA for the CDR3 is TGTGCCAGCAGCTTGGTTGGCTACGAGCAGTACTTC. Translated: CASSLVGYEQYF.

The chain carries TRBV6-1 and TRBJ2-1; 8 nucleotides agree with TRBD1. V shed 6 bases and J 4 bases; nucleotides not matched to a gene: 8. The CDR3 spans 15 residues. The germline V gene has CDR1 MNHNS and CDR2 SASEGT. The CDR3, as DNA: TGTGCCAGCAGATACGTGCGACAGGGGTACAATGAGCAGTTCTTC. Translated, it gives CASRYVRQGYNEQFF.

This chain connects TRBV28 to TRBJ1-1, with D tentatively TRBD1 (5 bases). CDR3 length: 15 amino acids. Germline CDR1 reads MDHEN; CDR2 reads SYDVKM. The V and J ends lost 1 base and 7 bases respectively, with 16 bases between them. The CDR3 spells CASSLFQGGYGEAFF. For the CDR3, the DNA is TGTGCCAGCAGTTTATTTCAGGGAGGGTATGGTGAAGCTTTCTTT.

The chain carries TRBV18 and TRBJ2-7; D call uncertain. In germline, CDR1 is KGHSH, CDR2 LQKENI. Trimming removed 2 bases from V and 1 base from J, with 6 bases in between. This CDR3 has 13 amino acids. The CDR3 region is CASSPRISYEQYF. For the CDR3, the DNA is TGTGCCAGCTCACCAAGAATATCCTACGAGCAGTACTTC.

The J gene is TRBJ2-1, the V gene TRBV6-1, with no clear D. The CDR3 is made up of 13 amino acids. Germline CDR1 and CDR2: MNHNS and SASEGT. Trimming took off 1 base at V and 2 bases at J, with 3 bases between the two ends. As DNA, the CDR3 is TGTGCCAGCAGTGAAGGGACCTACAATGAGCAGTTCTTC. Translating gives CASSEGTYNEQFF.